This TCR beta chain came from a study of blood T cell repertoires in COVID-19 (dated by TCRdb to 2020 to 2021). Study-wide context: Samples from collaborators originated in the United States, Italy and Spain and spanned both the acute and convalescent phases of COVID-19. A freely available public database, intended as a resource for researchers studying the immune response to SARS-CoV-2, is where the repertoires were released. The dataset comprised deeply sampled blood TCRbeta repertoires from subjects exposed to, actively infected with, or recovered from COVID-19. Samples came from the ongoing ImmuneRACE study (first 160 participants) plus 1,254 subjects from 6 global collaborators. A de-identified subject ID, COVID-19 status, age in years and sex were almost always included in the sample metadata. The prospective study material was composed of cDNA or gDNA derived from T cells, B-cell-depleted T cells, or PBMCs. HLA class I and class II types, where available, came from metadata supplied by the sample provider rather than from assay-based typing.

With respect to this clone: This clone's antigen is unknown. No per-base quality is available; no much larger clone lies one base away.

Per the germline V gene, SNHLY is the CDR1 and FYNNEI is the CDR2. Cut back by 8 bases and 1 base, the V and J ends lie 6 bases apart. The cysteine opens and the phenylalanine closes a CDR3 of 11 amino acids. CDR3 DNA only is kept here, 33 bases in frame from base 1. Broad study findings and their caveats: The amount of clinical and demographic metadata varied by source and participant and was provided uncurated.

The collaborating institutions used their own protocols to collect whole blood in K2EDTA tubes. Collaborator samples were shipped for TCRbeta analysis as frozen whole blood, isolated PBMCs, or DNA extracted from either sample type. TCRbeta CDR3 regions were amplified from genomic DNA using the immunoSEQ Assay, a bias-controlled multiplex PCR. The paper's data handling went like this. The number of nucleated cells in each sample was estimated from the amplification of reference gene primers within the assay. To quantify the absolute abundance of each unique TCRbeta CDR3 rearrangement, sequence reads were collapsed and filtered. For each sample, productive Simpson clonality was calculated by taking the square root of Simpson's diversity index across productive rearrangements. In its TCRdb copy, this immuneACCESS table keeps in-frame sequences only and misses some clones. Where compared with another copy, unresolved V genes explain less than half of these, and the others have no known cause. The V and J calls and the clone size are those of that table, but D and trimming were determined from the DNA. The sample table records 90,000 to 150,000 clones; 70% to 80% of these occur just once. Under 3% of the sample is in the top ten clones.

The sequence joins TRBV2 to TRBJ2-7, with no reliable assignment of the D segment. Sequencing input: peripheral blood. This clonotype originated in a middle-aged man with acute or convalescent COVID-19. The CDR3 reads as follows: CASARSYEQYF. The DNA sequence is as follows: TGTGCCAGCGCGCGTTCCTACGAGCAGTACTTC.